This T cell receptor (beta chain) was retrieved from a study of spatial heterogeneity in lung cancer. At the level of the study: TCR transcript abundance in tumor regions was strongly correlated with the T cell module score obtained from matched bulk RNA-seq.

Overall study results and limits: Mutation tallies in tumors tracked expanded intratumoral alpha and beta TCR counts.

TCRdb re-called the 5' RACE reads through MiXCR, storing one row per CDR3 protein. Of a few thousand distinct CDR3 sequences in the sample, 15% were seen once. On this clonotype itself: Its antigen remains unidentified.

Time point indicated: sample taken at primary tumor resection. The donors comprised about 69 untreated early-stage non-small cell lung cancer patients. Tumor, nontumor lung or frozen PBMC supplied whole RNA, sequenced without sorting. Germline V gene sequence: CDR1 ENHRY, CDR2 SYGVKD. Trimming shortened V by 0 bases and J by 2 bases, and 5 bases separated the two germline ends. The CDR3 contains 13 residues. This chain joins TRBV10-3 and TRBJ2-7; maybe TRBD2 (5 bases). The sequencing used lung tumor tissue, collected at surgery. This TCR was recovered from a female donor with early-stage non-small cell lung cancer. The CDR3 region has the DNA TGTGCCATCAGTGAGTCCGGGACCTACGAGCAGTACTTC. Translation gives CAISESGTYEQYF.